The 17 T cell receptor beta chains given below trace back to one sample, sequenced in a study of blood T cell repertoires in COVID-19. Some clones are missing from TCRdb's copy, which holds only in-frame ones; the method was immunoSEQ multiplex PCR. The sample lists roughly 160,000 clones, 80% to 90% occurring once. Sequences were obtained from peripheral blood. These receptors all stem from a man in his 60s with acute or convalescent COVID-19.

The chain is built from TRBV6-9 and TRBJ2-7; 13 bases line up with TRBD2. The CDR3 length is 17 residues. The V gene end was trimmed by 5 bases and the J gene end by 3 bases; junction bases not matched to a gene: 10. Per the germline V gene, CDR1 is MNHGY and CDR2 is SVAAGI. The DNA for the CDR3 is TGTGCCAGCAGTACCCGACTAGCGGGAGGAAAAATCTACGAGCAGTACTTC. It translates to CASSTRLAGGKIYEQYF.

On this clone itself: Distinct nucleotide sequences in the sample also encode this CDR3. The V call is TRBV2, the J call TRBJ1-1; no clear D gene. CDR1 SNHLY and CDR2 FYNNEI come from the germline V gene. Trimming shortened V by 4 bases and J by 7 bases, and 10 bases separated the two germline ends. CDR3 length: 12 residues. CDR3 nucleotides: TGTGCCAGCAGTGTTGGCGGGGATGAAGCTTTCTTT. It is translated as CASSVGGDEAFF. The full variable domain, rest sourced from reference TRBV2 and TRBJ1-1, is EPEVTQTPSHQVTQMGQEVILRCVPISNHLYFYWYRQILGQKVEFLVSFYNNEISEKSEIFDDQFSVERPDGSNFTLKIRSTKLEDSAMYFCASSVGGDEAFFGQGTRLTVV.

Here the CDR3 DNA reads TGCGCCAGCAGCGGGGACAGGGTGAATACGCAGTATTTT. Encoded protein: CASSGDRVNTQYF. The gene calls are TRBV10-1 and TRBJ2-3; 9 positions match TRBD1. Losses at the gene ends were 6 bases for V and 7 bases for J; bases not matched to a gene: 5. Germline V gene lookup returns CDR1 WNHNN and CDR2 SYGVQD (reference sequence). The CDR3 covers 13 residues.

The rearrangement links TRBV29-1 to TRBJ2-3; 10 bases align to TRBD1. Germline CDR1 and CDR2: SQVTM and ANQGSEA. The J segment lost 0 bases and the V segment lost 6 bases, leaving 6 bases of the junction unmatched. CDR3 length: 15 residues. CDR3 nucleotides: TGCAGCGTCGCCTGGGGACAGGGGAGCACAGATACGCAGTATTTT. Its translation: CSVAWGQGSTDTQYF.

This CDR3 reads CASSSRDRAPEAFF. CDR3 bases: TGTGCCAGCAGTTCCCGGGACAGGGCGCCTGAAGCTTTCTTT. J is TRBJ1-1 and V is TRBV28; 9 nucleotides align to TRBD1. V lost 4 bases to trimming and J lost 6 bases; unmatched junction nucleotides: 6. The CDR3 sequence is 14 residues long. Per germline, CDR1 MDHEN and CDR2 SYDVKM.

This sequence joins TRBV5-1 and TRBJ2-1, with 8 bases lining up with TRBD2. Trimming cost V 4 bases and J 0 bases; bases outside gene matches: 3. Germline CDR1 reads SGHRS; CDR2 reads YFSETQ. The CDR3 covers 15 residues. CDR3 residues: CASSASGSSYNEQFF. The CDR3, as DNA: TGCGCCAGCAGCGCCAGCGGGAGCTCCTACAATGAGCAGTTCTTC.

This chain links TRBV15 with TRBJ1-1; 7 nucleotides align to TRBD1. V dropped 2 bases and J dropped 6; count of bases not matched to a gene: 0. This CDR3 spans 12 amino acids. CDR1 and CDR2 from the germline V gene are LNHNV and YYDKDF (reference sequence). The CDR3 DNA reads TGTGCCACCAGCAGACAGGGGGCTGAAGCTTTCTTT. Translating it yields CATSRQGAEAFF.

The chain is built from TRBV15 and TRBJ2-3, with 9 bases identical to TRBD2. The CDR3 totals 15 residues. Germline V gene sequence: CDR1 LNHNV, CDR2 YYDKDF (reference sequence). V was pared by 9 bases and J by 3 bases, with 10 bases of the junction left unmatched. CDR3 sequence (DNA): TGTGCCACTGCCATCCGGCGGGAGGGGACAGATACGCAGTATTTT. Amino acids: CATAIRREGTDTQYF. Full variable domain (rest looked up from reference TRBV15 and TRBJ2-3): DAMVIQNPRYQVTQFGKPVTLSCSQTLNHNVMYWYQQKSSQAPKLLFHYYDKDFNNEADTPDNFQSRRPNTSFCFLDIRSPGLGDTAMYLCATAIRREGTDTQYFGPGTRLTVL.

This clone was counted once. The V gene is TRBV2, the J gene TRBJ2-7; weak D call: TRBD1 (6 bases). Germline V gene lookup returns CDR1 SNHLY and CDR2 FYNNEI. The CDR3 consists of 14 residues. V dropped 6 bases and J dropped 9 bases, with 21 bases sitting between them. This chain's CDR3 is CASRGTVRGDRQYF. The DNA of the CDR3 is TGTGCCAGCAGAGGAACGGTCAGGGGAGACCGGCAGTACTTC.

The CDR3 spells CASSYSTTGQGAPQYF. The CDR3 DNA sequence: TGTGCCAGCAGTTACTCGACGACGGGACAGGGGGCTCCGCAGTACTTC. This chain links TRBV6-5 with TRBJ2-7, with 12 bases that match TRBD1. Germline V gives CDR1 MNHEY, CDR2 SVGAGI. The CDR3 extends over 16 amino acids. The J segment lost 9 bases and the V segment lost 0 bases, leaving 9 bases of the junction unmatched.

The CDR3 protein is CASSESGGSTDTQYF. DNA of the CDR3: TGCGCCAGCAGTGAGTCTGGAGGGAGTACAGATACGCAGTATTTT. V is TRBV10-1 and J is TRBJ2-3, with D maybe TRBD2 (6 bases). From germline, CDR1 is WNHNN and CDR2 SYGVQD (reference sequence). The CDR3 loop spans 15 amino acids. V was clipped by 0 bases and J by 3 bases, with 10 bases between them.

V usage is TRBV10-1 and J usage is TRBJ1-1; possibly TRBD1 for D (5 bases). The V end lost 0 bases, the J end lost 10 bases, and 12 bases lay between the germline ends. This CDR3 has 13 residues. In germline, CDR1 is WNHNN, CDR2 SYGVQD (reference sequence). The CDR3 nucleotides read TGCGCCAGCAGTGAGTCTGGAGCAGGGTCAGCTTTCTTT. This translates into CASSESGAGSAFF.

The rearrangement links TRBV29-1 to TRBJ1-1; D not certain. Per the germline V gene, CDR1 is SQVTM and CDR2 is ANQGSEA. The CDR3 covers 10 residues. CDR3 residues: CCGQNTEAFF. The CDR3 DNA follows: TGCTGTGGGCAGAACACTGAAGCTTTCTTT. Full variable domain (outside the CDR3, taken from reference TRBV29-1 and TRBJ1-1): SAVISQKPSRDICQRGTSLTIQCQVDSQVTMMFWYRQQPGQSLTLIATANQGSEATYESGFVIDKFPISRPNLTFSTLTVSNMSPEDSSIYLCCGQNTEAFFGQGTRLTVV.

This clone was observed a handful of times. The rearrangement links TRBV18 to TRBJ2-7; 9 positions agree with TRBD1. CDR1 is KGHSH, CDR2 LQKENI, per germline. V dropped 3 bases and J dropped 1; count of bases not matched to a gene: 4. The CDR3 totals 15 residues. CDR3 protein: CASSPGTGLSYEQYF. The CDR3 region has the DNA TGTGCCAGCTCACCCGGGACAGGGCTATCCTACGAGCAGTACTTC.

In this sample, this clone turned up once. This chain links TRBV5-1 with TRBJ2-5; D might be TRBD1 (6 bases). V lost 2 bases and J lost 5, with 10 bases in between. Germline V gene data show CDR1 as SGHRS and CDR2 as YFSETQ. The CDR3 is 13 residues long. Written as DNA, the CDR3 is TGCGCCAGCAGCTTCGGACAGCAGGAGACCCAGTACTTC. This translates into CASSFGQQETQYF.

The V gene is TRBV11-2, the J gene TRBJ1-1, with 8 bases lining up with TRBD1. Germline loops: CDR1 SGHAT, CDR2 FQNNGV. The CDR3 loop spans 15 amino acids. V dropped 4 bases and J dropped 1; count of bases not matched to a gene: 5. This CDR3 reads CASSSRQGPNTEAFF. CDR3 sequence (DNA): TGTGCCAGCAGCTCGCGACAGGGGCCGAACACTGAAGCTTTCTTT. The variable domain in full, with the rest retrieved from reference TRBV11-2 and TRBJ1-1, is EAGVAQSPRYKIIEKRQSVAFWCNPISGHATLYWYQQILGQGPKLLIQFQNNGVVDDSQLPKDRFSAERLKGVDSTLKIQPAKLEDSAVYLCASSSRQGPNTEAFFGQGTRLTVV.

This chain joins TRBV4-2 and TRBJ2-7, with 9 bases fitting TRBD1. Trimming cost V 6 bases and J 2 bases; bases outside gene matches: 11. This CDR3 spans 16 amino acids. Germline loops: CDR1 LGHNA, CDR2 YNFKEQ. The CDR3 spells CASRGQAGQGTYEQYF. CDR3 nucleotides: TGTGCCAGCAGGGGGCAGGCGGGACAGGGCACCTACGAGCAGTACTTC.